The T cell receptor beta chain described here comes from a study of T cell responses to AZD1222 COVID-19 vaccine. The method was immunoSEQ multiplex PCR; TCRdb's version includes in-frame clones alone and lacks a portion of them. The table shows 87,000 or so clones, with about 89% occurring only once. Turning to this clone: Antigen unknown.

CDR1 and CDR2 (germline): SGDLS, YYNGEE. This CDR3 comprises 14 residues. V was shortened by 1 base and J by 0 bases, with 7 bases between the two germline ends. Study outcomes and limitations: Only a handful of AZD1222 recipients, roughly 6 in all, had baseline seropositivity. Across the whole spike, CD4 TCRs peaked at regions 160-218 and 743-854.

This chain uses TRBV9 with TRBJ2-5; a possible D gene is TRBD2 (5 bases). The sample in question was peripheral blood, obtained on day 0 of AZD1222 vaccination. The TCR sequence derives from an adult in good health. CDR3 sequence: CASSVTGNQETQYF. The CDR3 nucleotides read TGTGCCAGCAGCGTAACCGGGAACCAAGAGACCCAGTACTTC.